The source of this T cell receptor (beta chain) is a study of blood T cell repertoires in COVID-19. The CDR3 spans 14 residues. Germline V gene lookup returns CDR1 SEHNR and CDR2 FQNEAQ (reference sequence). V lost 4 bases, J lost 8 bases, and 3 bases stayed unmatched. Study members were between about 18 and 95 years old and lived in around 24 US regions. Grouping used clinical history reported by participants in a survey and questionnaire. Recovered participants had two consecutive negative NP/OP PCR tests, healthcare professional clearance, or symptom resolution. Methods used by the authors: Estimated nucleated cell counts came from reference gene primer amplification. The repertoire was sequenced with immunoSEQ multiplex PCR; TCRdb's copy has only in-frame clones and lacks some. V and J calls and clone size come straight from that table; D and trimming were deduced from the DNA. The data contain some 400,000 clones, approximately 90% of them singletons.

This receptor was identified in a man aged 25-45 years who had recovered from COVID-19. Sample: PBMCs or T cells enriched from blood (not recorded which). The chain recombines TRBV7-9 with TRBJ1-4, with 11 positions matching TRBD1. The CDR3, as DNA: TGTGCCAGCAGCTACCGGGACAGGGGGGAAAAACTGTTTTTT. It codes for CASSYRDRGEKLFF.